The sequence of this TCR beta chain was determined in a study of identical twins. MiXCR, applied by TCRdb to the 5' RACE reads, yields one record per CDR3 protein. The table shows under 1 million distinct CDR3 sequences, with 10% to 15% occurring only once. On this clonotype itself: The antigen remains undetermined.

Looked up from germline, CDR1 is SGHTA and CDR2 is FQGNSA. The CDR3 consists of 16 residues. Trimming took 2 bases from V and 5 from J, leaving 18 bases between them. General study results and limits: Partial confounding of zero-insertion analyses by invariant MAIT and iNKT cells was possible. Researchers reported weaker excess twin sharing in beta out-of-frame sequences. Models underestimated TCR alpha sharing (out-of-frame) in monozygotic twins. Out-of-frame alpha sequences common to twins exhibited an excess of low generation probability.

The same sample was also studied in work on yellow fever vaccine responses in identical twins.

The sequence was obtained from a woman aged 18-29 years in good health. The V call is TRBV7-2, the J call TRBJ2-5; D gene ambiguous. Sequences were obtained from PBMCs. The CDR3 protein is CASSLQFRSSTETQYF. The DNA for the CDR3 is TGTGCCAGCAGCTTACAGTTTAGGAGTTCCACGGAGACCCAGTACTTC.